The present entry profiles one T cell receptor beta chain with its context. These data originate in a study of blood T cell repertoires in COVID-19. Per the germline V gene, CDR1 is SGHDT and CDR2 is YYEEEE. This CDR3 contains 13 residues. The V gene lost 3 bases and the J gene lost 5 bases, with 11 bases spanning the gap. Data came from immunoSEQ multiplex PCR; TCRdb stores just in-frame clones and leaves some out. Found here are tens of thousands of clones, 65% to 90% of them singletons; the top ten hold around 46%. Sequencing was performed on peripheral blood. The sequence was obtained from a man between 65 and 85 years old with acute or convalescent COVID-19. The chain recombines TRBV5-6 with TRBJ2-5; possible D gene TRBD2, 6 bases. The chain's CDR3 is CASSWDFGETQYF. CDR3 DNA sequence: TGTGCCAGCAGCTGGGACTTTGGGGAGACCCAGTACTTC.